These T cell receptor beta chains were read from a single sample in a study of blood T cell repertoires in COVID-19. Data came from immunoSEQ multiplex PCR; TCRdb stores just in-frame clones and leaves some out. The sample shows about 170,000 clones, 88% of them seen only once. The source material was peripheral blood. These receptors all come from a man aged 50 to 60 who had recovered from COVID-19. The CDR3 runs from the conserved cysteine through the conserved F or W.

v_call | cdr3_aa
TRBV6-5 | CASSGGLVTDTQYF
TRBV4-1 | CASSQARTGGGTGELFF
TRBV15 | CATSRQQGVRQPQHF
TRBV7-8 | CASSLIFGLAVTGTDTQYF
TRBV6-6 | CASRIRGRGPDEKLFF
TRBV27 | CASRRNRGLNNSPLHF
TRBV19 | CASSRDYTDTQYF
TRBV27 | CASSSAGQGYGEAFF
TRBV30 | CAWSRTGYEAFF
TRBV3-1/TRBV3-2 | CASSRNPTQGNEAFF
TRBV14 | CASSPHKLFF
TRBV12-5 | CASGLDGGLAGQETQYF
TRBV15 | CATSHGGGPTDTQYF
TRBV19 | CATQRGGTEAFF
TRBV7-6 | CASSLNSGLAGSNEQFF
TRBV6-2/TRBV6-3 | CASSSGTSGSYEQYF
TRBV7-3 | CASSLTGSRGNTEAFF
TRBV19 | CASRSYYNSPLHF
TRBV18 | CASSVDRGPSGRDNEQFF
TRBV28 | CASSSVNQPQHF
TRBV5-1 | CASSLSGTGGTEAFF
TRBV7-2 | CASLRKGGTGPETQYF
TRBV3-1/TRBV3-2 | CASSPDAGNTEAFF
TRBV28 | CASRGQGNTEAFF
TRBV7-2 | CASSIDAGGSNQPQHF